This entry features one T cell receptor beta chain sequence. The antigen remains undetermined. The V gene lost 3 bases and the J gene lost 1 base, with 19 bases spanning the gap. CDR3 length equals 18 residues. The germline V gene encodes CDR1 MGHRA and CDR2 YSYEKL. TCRdb's table, derived via immunoSEQ multiplex PCR, lists solely in-frame clones and lacks some. This sample carries 20,000 to 25,000 clones, around 97% of them seen once, and the ten largest clones take over 1%. The sorted conventional CD4+ T cells were CD25-low and CD127-high, with genomic DNA sequenced. The data belong to a study of regulatory and conventional T cells in RAG deficiency. Findings and limits, study-wide: Other subsets showed around 9.4-fold reductions, but Treg unique TCR beta sequences fell roughly 110-fold in these patients. Shannon entropy was markedly lower and Simpson indices higher in RAG-deficient patients than control T-cell subsets. Omenn patients showed >80% Treg-Tconv overlap and shorter CDR3 lengths.

These data are also associated with another study on regulatory T cells. That source reports: The PCR used 52 TRBV and 13 TRBJ primers. In patients, unique TRB V-J pairs were restricted and V/J usage skewed, especially in Tregs.

The sequenced sample consisted of CD25- CD4+ T cells sorted from blood. The clonotype originates from a human donor in good health. The chain carries TRBV4-1 and TRBJ1-5, with D possibly being TRBD1 (6 bases). This CDR3 reads CASSQQPNLQGSNQPQHF. As DNA, the CDR3 is TGCGCCAGCAGCCAGCAACCCAACTTACAGGGCAGCAATCAGCCCCAGCATTTT.